The rows below give T cell receptor beta chains drawn from one sample of a study of read filtering for tumor transcriptome and immune sequencing. TCRdb re-called the reads through MiXCR, storing one row per CDR3 protein. The repertoire holds some 38,000 distinct CDR3 sequences, with around 11% as singletons. The sequencing sample was made of a population of CD138-negative cells sorted from bone marrow. The receptors come from a donor at least 40 years old with multiple myeloma. The CDR3 runs from the conserved cysteine through the conserved F or W. A D gene is named only where the DNA matches it firmly. Expanded clones get a size class; other rows say once, few or many, or leave the size out.

15	TRBJ2-3	TRBV5-4	-	many	CASSLGGASADTQYF	TGTGCCAGCAGCTTGGGCGGGGCATCCGCAGATACGCAGTATTTT
13	TRBJ2-5	TRBV7-9	-	many	CASGLAAPETQYF	TGTGCCAGCGGACTCGCGGCCCCCGAGACCCAGTACTTC
14	TRBJ2-1	TRBV29-1	TRBD1	many	CSVERWQGDNEQFF	TGCAGCGTTGAGAGGTGGCAGGGGGACAATGAGCAGTTCTTC
15	TRBJ2-5	TRBV15	-	few	CATSRDSSSKETQYF	TGTGCCACCAGCAGAGATTCCAGCAGTAAAGAGACCCAGTACTTC
16	TRBJ1-1	TRBV28	TRBD1	many	CASSPTRTGGSTEAFF	TGTGCCAGCAGTCCCACCCGGACAGGGGGAAGCACTGAAGCTTTCTTT
14	TRBJ2-7	TRBV19	-	many	CASSPGTGPFEQYF	TGTGCCAGTAGCCCCGGGACGGGTCCGTTCGAGCAGTACTTC
12	TRBJ1-2	TRBV7-9	-	-	CASSQQDYGYTF	TGTGCCAGCAGTCAACAGGACTATGGCTACACCTTC
14	TRBJ2-1	TRBV11-2	-	-	CAGSSDRIGNEQFF	TGTGCCGGCAGCTCAGATAGGATTGGGAATGAGCAGTTCTTC
14	TRBJ2-2	TRBV7-6	TRBD1	many	CARPGTGGTGELFF	TGTGCCCGACCCGGGACAGGGGGCACCGGGGAGCTGTTTTTT
13	TRBJ1-5	TRBV2	TRBD1	many	CASGQGSNQPQHF	TGTGCCAGCGGACAGGGTAGCAATCAGCCCCAGCATTTT